Here is one T cell receptor (beta chain) with its context. Its target is not known. Germline V lookup: CDR1 MRHNA, CDR2 SNTAGT. The CDR3 sequence is 13 residues long. Trimming removed 6 bases from V and 6 bases from J, with 12 bases in between. The record originates from a study of Tregs in tolerant kidney transplant recipients. Clones were read by immunoSEQ multiplex PCR, and TCRdb kept only the in-frame ones, dropping some. The sample has around 85,000 clones; less than 95% are singletons. The study's findings and limits: Findings come from small patient numbers and require larger validation. Biological reproducibility was not directly addressed, but technical replication error appeared minimal.

The specimen was Tregs from blood, collected before the transplant. The chain uses TRBV6-4 and TRBJ2-1; D is unclear. The sequence came from a human donor who received a combined kidney and bone marrow transplant. CDR3 amino acids: CASSLDLSNEQFF. Here the CDR3 DNA reads TGTGCCAGCAGCCTAGACCTTAGCAATGAGCAGTTCTTC.